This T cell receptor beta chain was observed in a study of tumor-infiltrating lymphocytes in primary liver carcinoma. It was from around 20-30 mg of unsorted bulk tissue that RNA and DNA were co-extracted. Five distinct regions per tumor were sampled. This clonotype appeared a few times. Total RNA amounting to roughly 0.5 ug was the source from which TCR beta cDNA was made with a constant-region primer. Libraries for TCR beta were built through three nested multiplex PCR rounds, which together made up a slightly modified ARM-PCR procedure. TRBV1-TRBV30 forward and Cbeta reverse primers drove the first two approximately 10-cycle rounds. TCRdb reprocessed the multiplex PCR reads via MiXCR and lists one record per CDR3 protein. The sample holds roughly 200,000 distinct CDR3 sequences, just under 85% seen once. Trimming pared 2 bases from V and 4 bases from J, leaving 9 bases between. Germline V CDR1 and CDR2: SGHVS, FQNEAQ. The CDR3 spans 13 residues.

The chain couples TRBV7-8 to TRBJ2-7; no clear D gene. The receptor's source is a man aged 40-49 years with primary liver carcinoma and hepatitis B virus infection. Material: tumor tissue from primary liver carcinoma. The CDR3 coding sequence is TGTGCCAGCAGCTTATCGGTTCGGTACGAGCAGTACTTC. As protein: CASSLSVRYEQYF.